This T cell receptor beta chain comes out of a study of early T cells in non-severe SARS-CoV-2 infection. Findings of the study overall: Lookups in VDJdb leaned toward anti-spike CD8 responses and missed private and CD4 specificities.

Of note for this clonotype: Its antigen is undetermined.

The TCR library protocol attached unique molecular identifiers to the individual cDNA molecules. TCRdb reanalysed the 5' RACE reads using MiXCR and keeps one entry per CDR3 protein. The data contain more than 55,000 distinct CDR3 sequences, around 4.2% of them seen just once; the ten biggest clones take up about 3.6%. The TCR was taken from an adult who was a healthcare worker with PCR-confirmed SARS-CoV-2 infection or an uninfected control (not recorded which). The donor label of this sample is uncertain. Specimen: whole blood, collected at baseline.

The CDR3 loop is CAISESYWGQVPREAFF. Here the CDR3 DNA reads TGTGCCATCAGTGAGTCGTATTGGGGACAGGTCCCCCGTGAAGCTTTCTTT. The chain recombines TRBV10-3 with TRBJ1-1, with 8 bases identical to TRBD1. V was pared by 0 bases and J by 7 bases, with 13 bases of the junction left unmatched. Germline values: CDR1 ENHRY, CDR2 SYGVKD. CDR3 length: 17 amino acids.